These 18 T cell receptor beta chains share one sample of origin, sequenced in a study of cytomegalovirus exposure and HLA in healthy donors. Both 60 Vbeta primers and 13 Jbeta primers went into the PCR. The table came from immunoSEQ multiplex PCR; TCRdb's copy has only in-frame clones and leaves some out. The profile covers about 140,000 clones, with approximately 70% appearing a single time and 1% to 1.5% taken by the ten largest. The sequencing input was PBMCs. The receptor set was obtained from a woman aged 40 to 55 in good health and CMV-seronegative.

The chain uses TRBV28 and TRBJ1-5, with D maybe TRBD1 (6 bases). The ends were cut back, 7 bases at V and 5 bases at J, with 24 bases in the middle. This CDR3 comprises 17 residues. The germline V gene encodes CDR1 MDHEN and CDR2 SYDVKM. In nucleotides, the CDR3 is TGTGCCAGCACCCTTAGGGATTGGGTAGGGGGATATCAGCCCCAGCATTTT. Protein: CASTLRDWVGGYQPQHF. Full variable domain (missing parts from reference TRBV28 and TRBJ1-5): DVKVTQSSRYLVKRTGEKVFLECVQDMDHENMFWYRQDPGLGLRLIYFSYDVKMKEKGDIPEGYSVSREKKERFSLILESASTNQTSMYLCASTLRDWVGGYQPQHFGDGTRLSIL.

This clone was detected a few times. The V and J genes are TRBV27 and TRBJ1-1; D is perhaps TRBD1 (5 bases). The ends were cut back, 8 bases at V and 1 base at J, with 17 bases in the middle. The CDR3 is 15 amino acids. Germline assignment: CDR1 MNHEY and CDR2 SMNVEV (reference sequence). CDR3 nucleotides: TGTGCCAGCTATGGCTCCATGACAGAGAACACTGAAGCTTTCTTT. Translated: CASYGSMTENTEAFF.

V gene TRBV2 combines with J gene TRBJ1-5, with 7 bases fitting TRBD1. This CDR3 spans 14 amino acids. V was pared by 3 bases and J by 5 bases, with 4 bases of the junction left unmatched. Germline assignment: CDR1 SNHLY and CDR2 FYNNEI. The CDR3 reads CASSEGTDYQPQHF. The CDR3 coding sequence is TGTGCCAGCAGTGAGGGGACAGATTATCAGCCCCAGCATTTT.

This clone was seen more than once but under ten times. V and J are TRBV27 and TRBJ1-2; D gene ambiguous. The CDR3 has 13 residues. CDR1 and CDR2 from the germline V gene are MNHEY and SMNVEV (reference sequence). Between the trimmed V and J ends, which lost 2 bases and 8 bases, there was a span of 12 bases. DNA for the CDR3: TGTGCCAGCAGTTTACTACAATCGGGGGGCTACACCTTC. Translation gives CASSLLQSGGYTF.

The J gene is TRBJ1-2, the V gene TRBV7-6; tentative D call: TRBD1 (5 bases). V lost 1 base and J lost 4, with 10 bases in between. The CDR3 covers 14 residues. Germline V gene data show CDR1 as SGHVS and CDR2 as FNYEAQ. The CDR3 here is CASSLDRSTYGYTF. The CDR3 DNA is TGTGCCAGCAGCTTAGACAGGTCGACCTATGGCTACACCTTC.

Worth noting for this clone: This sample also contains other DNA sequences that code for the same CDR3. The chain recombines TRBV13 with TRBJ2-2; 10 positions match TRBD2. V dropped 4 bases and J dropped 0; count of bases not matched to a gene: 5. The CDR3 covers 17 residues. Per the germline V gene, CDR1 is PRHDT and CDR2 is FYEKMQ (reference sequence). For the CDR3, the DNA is TGTGCCAGCAGCTGGCGGACTAGCGGTACGAACACCGGGGAGCTGTTTTTT. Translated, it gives CASSWRTSGTNTGELFF.

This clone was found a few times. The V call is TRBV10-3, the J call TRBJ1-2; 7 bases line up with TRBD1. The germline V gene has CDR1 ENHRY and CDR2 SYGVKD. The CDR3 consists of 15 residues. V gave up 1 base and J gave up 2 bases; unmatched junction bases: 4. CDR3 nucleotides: TGTGCCATCAGTGAGTTGGGACAGCTAAACTATGGCTACACCTTC. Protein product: CAISELGQLNYGYTF.

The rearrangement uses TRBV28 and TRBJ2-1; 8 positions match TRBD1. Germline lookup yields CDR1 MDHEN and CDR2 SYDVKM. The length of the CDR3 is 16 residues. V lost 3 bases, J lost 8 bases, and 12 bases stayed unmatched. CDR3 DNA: TGTGCCAGCAGTTTCTTCGTGACAGGGGTCCATGATGAGCAGTTCTTC. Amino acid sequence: CASSFFVTGVHDEQFF.

The CDR3: CASSLEGTREQYF. Written as DNA, the CDR3 is TGTGCCAGCAGCTTGGAGGGGACACGAGAGCAGTACTTC. The rearrangement uses TRBV5-4 and TRBJ2-7, with TRBD1 as a possible D gene (6 bases). Germline-derived CDR1 and CDR2 are SGHNT and YYREEE (reference sequence). The CDR3 length is 13 residues. Trimming took off 0 bases at V and 7 bases at J, with 11 bases between the two ends. Drawing the rest from reference TRBV5-4 and TRBJ2-7, the complete variable domain is ETGVTQSPTHLIKTRGQQVTLRCSSQSGHNTVSWYQQALGQGPQFIFQYYREEENGRGNFPPRFSGLQFPNYSSELNVNALELDDSALYLCASSLEGTREQYFGPGTRLTVT.

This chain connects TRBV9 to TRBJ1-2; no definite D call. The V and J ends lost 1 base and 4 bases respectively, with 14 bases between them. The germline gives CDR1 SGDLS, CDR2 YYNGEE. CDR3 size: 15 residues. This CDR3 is CASSVNSGIGYGYTF. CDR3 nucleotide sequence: TGTGCCAGCAGCGTAAATTCCGGGATCGGCTATGGCTACACCTTC. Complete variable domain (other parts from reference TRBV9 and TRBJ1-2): DSGVTQTPKHLITATGQRVTLRCSPRSGDLSVYWYQQSLDQGLQFLIQYYNGEERAKGNILERFSAQQFPDLHSELNLSSLELGDSALYFCASSVNSGIGYGYTFGSGTRLTVV.

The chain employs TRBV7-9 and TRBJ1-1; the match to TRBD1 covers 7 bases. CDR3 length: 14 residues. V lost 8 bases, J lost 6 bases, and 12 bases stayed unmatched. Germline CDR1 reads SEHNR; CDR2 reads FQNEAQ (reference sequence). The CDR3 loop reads CASLSDRNSPEAFF. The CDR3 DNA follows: TGTGCCAGCCTTTCGGACAGGAACTCTCCTGAAGCTTTCTTT.

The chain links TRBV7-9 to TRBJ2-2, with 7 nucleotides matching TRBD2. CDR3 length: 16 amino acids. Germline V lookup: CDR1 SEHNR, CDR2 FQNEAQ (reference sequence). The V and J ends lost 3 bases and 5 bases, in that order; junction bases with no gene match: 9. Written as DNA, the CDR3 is TGTGCCAGCAGCTTGAGGGAGGGCGCGGATACCGGGGAGCTGTTTTTT. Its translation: CASSLREGADTGELFF.

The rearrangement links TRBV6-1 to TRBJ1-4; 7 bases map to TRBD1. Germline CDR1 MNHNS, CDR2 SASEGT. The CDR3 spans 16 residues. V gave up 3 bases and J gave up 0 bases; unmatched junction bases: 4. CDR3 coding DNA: TGTGCCAGCAGTGATGGGGACAGTTCAACTAATGAAAAACTGTTTTTT. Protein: CASSDGDSSTNEKLFF.

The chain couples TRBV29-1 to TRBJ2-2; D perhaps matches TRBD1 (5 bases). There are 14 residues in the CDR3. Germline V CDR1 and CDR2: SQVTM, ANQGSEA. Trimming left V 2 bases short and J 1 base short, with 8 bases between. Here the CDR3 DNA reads TGCAGCGTTGAACGAACAGGGAACACCGGGGAGCTGTTTTTT. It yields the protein CSVERTGNTGELFF.

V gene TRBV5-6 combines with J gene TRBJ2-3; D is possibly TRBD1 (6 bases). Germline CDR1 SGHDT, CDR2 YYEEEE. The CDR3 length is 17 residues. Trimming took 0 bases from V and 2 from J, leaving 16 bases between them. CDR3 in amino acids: CASSLDGRGSSTDTQYF. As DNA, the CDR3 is TGTGCCAGCAGCTTGGATGGCAGGGGCAGTTCCACAGATACGCAGTATTTT.

CDR3 coding DNA: TGTGCCAGTAGCCTCGACAGGGTCACTGAAAAACTGTTTTTT. Amino acid sequence: CASSLDRVTEKLFF. The chain combines TRBV19 with TRBJ1-4; 7 nucleotides line up with TRBD1. Trimming cost V 6 bases and J 7 bases; bases outside gene matches: 8. The CDR3 totals 14 residues. Germline CDR1 reads LNHDA; CDR2 reads SQIVND (reference sequence).

The CDR3 nucleotides are TGCGCCAGCAAATTCCCTGGGAGGGGGATAGATACGCAGTATTTT. Protein: CASKFPGRGIDTQYF. The chain uses TRBV5-1 and TRBJ2-3, with TRBD2 as a possible D gene (7 bases). This CDR3 is 15 amino acids long. Trimming shortened V by 6 bases and J by 5 bases, and 19 bases separated the two germline ends. Germline V CDR1 and CDR2: SGHRS, YFSETQ.

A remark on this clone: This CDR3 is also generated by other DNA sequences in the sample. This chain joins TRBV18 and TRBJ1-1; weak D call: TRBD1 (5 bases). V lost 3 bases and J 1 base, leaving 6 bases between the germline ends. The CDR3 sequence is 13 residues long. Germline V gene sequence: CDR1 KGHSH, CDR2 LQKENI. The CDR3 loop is CASSPTGNTEAFF. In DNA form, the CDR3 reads TGTGCCAGCTCACCCACAGGGAACACTGAAGCTTTCTTT.